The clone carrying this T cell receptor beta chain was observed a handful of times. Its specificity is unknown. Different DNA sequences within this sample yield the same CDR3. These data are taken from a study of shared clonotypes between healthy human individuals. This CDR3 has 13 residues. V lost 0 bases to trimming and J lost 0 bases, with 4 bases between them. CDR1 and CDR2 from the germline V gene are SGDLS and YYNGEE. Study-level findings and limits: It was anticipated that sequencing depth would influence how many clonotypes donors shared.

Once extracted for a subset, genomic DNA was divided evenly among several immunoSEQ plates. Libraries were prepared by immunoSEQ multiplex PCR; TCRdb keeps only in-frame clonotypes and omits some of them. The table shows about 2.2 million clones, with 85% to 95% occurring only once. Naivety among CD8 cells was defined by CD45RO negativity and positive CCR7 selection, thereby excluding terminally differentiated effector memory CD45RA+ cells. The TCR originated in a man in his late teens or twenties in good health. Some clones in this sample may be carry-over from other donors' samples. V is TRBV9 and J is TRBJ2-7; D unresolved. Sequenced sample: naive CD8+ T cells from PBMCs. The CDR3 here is CASSVGDSYEQYF. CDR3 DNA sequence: TGTGCCAGCAGCGTAGGCGACTCCTACGAGCAGTACTTC.